Each of the 22 T cell receptor beta chains below was sequenced from the same sample in a study of T cell repertoires in cytomegalovirus infection. These TCRs' antigens remain unknown. From the reads, TCRdb called clonotypes with MiXCR, one entry per CDR3 protein. The profile shows roughly 730,000 distinct CDR3 sequences, roughly 30% of them singletons. Material: cultured PBMCs, obtained from culture after CMV antigen stimulation. The receptors come from a human donor in good health (CMV status not recorded). Some clones in this sample may be carry-over from other donors' samples.

The J gene is TRBJ2-1, the V gene TRBV19; unclear D gene. The V gene lost 10 bases and the J gene lost 9 bases, with 16 bases spanning the gap. The length of the CDR3 is 12 residues. The germline V gene has CDR1 LNHDA and CDR2 SQIVND (reference sequence). CDR3 DNA sequence: TGTGCCACTTACGGCCGAGTTGGTGAGCAGTTCTTC. It encodes CATYGRVGEQFF.

Comments on this clonotype: One end of the junction fails to match germline, which may point to a read error. Here the CDR3 DNA reads TGTGCCTGCAGGCGGGGACAGGTAAACTACGAGCAGTACTTC. Translation gives CACRRGQVNYEQYF. The chain uses TRBV6-2 or TRBV6-3 and TRBJ2-7, with TRBD1 identical over 8 bases. Germline V gene lookup returns CDR1 MNHEY and CDR2 SVGEGT. This CDR3 region has 14 residues.

This clonotype was detected a few times. The chain couples TRBV11-2 to TRBJ2-7; possibly TRBD1 for D (6 bases). Per the germline V gene, CDR1 is SGHAT and CDR2 is FQNNGV. The CDR3 spans 15 residues. V shed 2 bases and J shed 1 base, with 12 bases lying between them. CDR3: CASSLSGTSSYEQYF. Here the CDR3 DNA reads TGTGCCAGCAGCTTATCCGGGACATCGTCCTACGAGCAGTACTTC. The whole variable domain, remainder taken from reference TRBV11-2 and TRBJ2-7, is EAGVAQSPRYKIIEKRQSVAFWCNPISGHATLYWYQQILGQGPKLLIQFQNNGVVDDSQLPKDRFSAERLKGVDSTLKIQPAKLEDSAVYLCASSLSGTSSYEQYFGPGTRLTVT.

The chain recombines TRBV19 with TRBJ2-1; 8 positions agree with TRBD2. V shed 10 bases and J 8 bases; nucleotides not matched to a gene: 10. CDR3 length equals 13 residues. Germline V gives CDR1 LNHDA, CDR2 SQIVND (reference sequence). The CDR3 region has the DNA TGTGCCACCGGGACTAGACCATTATATGAGCAGTTCTTC. It is translated as CATGTRPLYEQFF.

J is TRBJ1-4 and V is TRBV12-3 or TRBV12-4; D uncertain. CDR3 length: 14 amino acids. V dropped 5 bases and J dropped 5 bases, with 12 bases sitting between them. CDR3: CASSALDLNEKLFF. CDR3 bases: TGTGCCAGCAGTGCACTTGACCTGAATGAAAAACTGTTTTTT.

This chain links TRBV5-1 with TRBJ2-3; D is uncertain. The CDR3 is 14 residues long. Trimming shortened V by 0 bases and J by 2 bases, and 7 bases separated the two germline ends. Germline lookup yields CDR1 SGHRS and CDR2 YFSETQ. CDR3 DNA: TGCGCCAGCAGCTTGGGTTCGGACACAGATACGCAGTATTTT. Translating it yields CASSLGSDTDTQYF.

This chain links TRBV6-2 or TRBV6-3 with TRBJ2-1; D gene ambiguous. CDR1 and CDR2 from the germline V gene are MNHEY and SVGEGT. CDR3 size: 9 residues. With 6 bases removed from V and 13 bases from J, the gap between germline ends came to 7 bases. CDR3 sequence reads: CASRRPQFF. DNA for the CDR3: TGTGCCAGCAGGAGACCCCAGTTCTTC.

This clonotype came up many times. The rearrangement links TRBV7-9 to TRBJ2-3, with TRBD2 matching 14 bases. Trimming took 5 bases from V and 7 from J; bases not matched to a gene: 5. Germline CDR1 is SEHNR and CDR2 is FQNEAQ (reference sequence). CDR3 length equals 15 residues. The CDR3 DNA reads TGTGCCAGCAGCGGGACTAGCGGGGGTCCCCATACGCAGTATTTT. This gives the protein CASSGTSGGPHTQYF.

A note on this clonotype: This may stem from a read error, because a much larger clone lies one nucleotide away. The chain recombines TRBV7-2 with TRBJ1-1; D unresolved. Germline values: CDR1 SGHTA, CDR2 FQGNSA. The germline V and J ends were trimmed by 3 bases and 1 base, with 9 bases remaining between them. This CDR3 contains 14 residues. DNA of the CDR3: TGTGCCAGCAGCTTGAAGGCCCCGAACACTGAAGCTTTCTTT. Protein product: CASSLKAPNTEAFF.

The chain carries TRBV11-2 and TRBJ2-7; 10 positions match TRBD2. The CDR3 extends over 14 amino acids. In germline, CDR1 is SGHAT, CDR2 FQNNGV. V was pared by 2 bases and J by 7 bases, with 5 bases of the junction left unmatched. CDR3 nucleotides: TGTGCCAGCAGCTTAACCACTAGCGGGAATGAGCAGTACTTC. It yields the protein CASSLTTSGNEQYF.

V is TRBV6-5 and J is TRBJ2-7; 11 bases line up with TRBD1. Germline-derived CDR1 and CDR2 are MNHEY and SVGAGI. The CDR3 has 15 amino acids. V dropped 6 bases and J dropped 4; count of bases not matched to a gene: 8. This CDR3 is CASRQGGTGGYEQYF. The CDR3, as DNA: TGTGCCAGCAGGCAAGGGGGGACAGGGGGTTACGAGCAGTACTTC.

The V gene is TRBV7-2, the J gene TRBJ2-2, with a tentative D call TRBD1 (6 bases). Germline-derived CDR1 and CDR2 are SGHTA and FQGNSA. The CDR3 length is 14 residues. V shed 7 bases and J shed 4 bases, with 13 bases lying between them. The CDR3 nucleotides read TGTGCCAGCACAGATAGGGGGACCACCGGGGAGCTGTTTTTT. Encoded protein: CASTDRGTTGELFF.

CDR3 sequence: CASSFGPIAYEQYF. The CDR3 DNA reads TGTGCCAGCAGCTTTGGACCGATAGCCTACGAGCAGTACTTC. This sequence joins TRBV7-9 and TRBJ2-7; D gene unclear. V lost 3 bases and J lost 2, with 11 bases in between. The CDR3 spans 14 residues. Germline V gene sequence: CDR1 SEHNR, CDR2 FQNEAQ (reference sequence).

The gene calls are TRBV7-4 and TRBJ2-2; 7 nucleotides align to TRBD2. The germline gives CDR1 SGHVT, CDR2 SQSDAQ. The junction had 10 bases not matched to a gene; V was cut back by 3 bases and J by 6 bases. The CDR3 has 16 residues. Here the CDR3 reads CASSFLGLGSPGELFF. As DNA, the CDR3 is TGTGCCAGCAGCTTTCTAGGACTAGGAAGCCCCGGGGAGCTGTTTTTT.

The rearrangement joins TRBV10-3 to TRBJ1-1; 7 nucleotides match TRBD1. V lost 6 bases to trimming and J lost 6 bases; unmatched junction nucleotides: 4. Germline V CDR1 and CDR2: ENHRY, SYGVKD. CDR3 length: 12 residues. The CDR3 reads CAISLTGAEAFF. CDR3 nucleotide sequence: TGTGCCATCAGCCTTACAGGGGCTGAAGCTTTCTTT.

The J gene is TRBJ2-5, the V gene TRBV6-6, with 8 bases fitting TRBD2. Germline trimming cut 0 bases from V and 3 bases from J; bases unmatched to any gene: 9. The CDR3 contains 17 residues. Germline assignment: CDR1 MNHNY and CDR2 SVGAGI (reference sequence). The CDR3 DNA is TGTGCCAGCAGTTACTCGTTTGCGGGAGGATATGAAGAGACCCAGTACTTC. Its translation is CASSYSFAGGYEETQYF.

This clonotype was found once. The rearrangement uses TRBV20-1 and TRBJ2-2; maybe TRBD2 (6 bases). V shed 0 bases and J shed 5 bases, with 10 bases lying between them. The germline V gene encodes CDR1 DFQATT and CDR2 SNEGSKA (reference sequence). The length of the CDR3 is 14 residues. The CDR3: CSARDPSATGELFF. CDR3 sequence (DNA): TGCAGTGCTAGAGATCCTAGCGCGACCGGGGAGCTGTTTTTT.

The rearrangement links TRBV7-6 to TRBJ1-6; no reliable D call. The CDR3 runs to 14 residues. Trimming took 4 bases from V and 10 from J, leaving 14 bases between them. Germline lookup yields CDR1 SGHVS and CDR2 FNYEAQ. As DNA, the CDR3 is TGTGCCAGCAGCTCAACGGGTCGGCGGTCACCCCTCCACTTT. Its translation: CASSSTGRRSPLHF.

This chain connects TRBV6-6 to TRBJ2-1; TRBD2 matches 7 bases. The CDR3 has 13 residues. The ends lost 4 bases at V and 8 bases at J; junction bases unmatched: 5. In germline, CDR1 is MNHNY, CDR2 SVGAGI (reference sequence). In nucleotides, the CDR3 is TGTGCCAGCAGTTGGAGACTAGCCGATGAGCAGTTCTTC. Protein sequence: CASSWRLADEQFF.

The V call is TRBV6-1, the J call TRBJ1-1; D might be TRBD1 (5 bases). V was pared by 5 bases and J by 9 bases, with 16 bases between. This CDR3 is 13 amino acids long. Germline V gene sequence: CDR1 MNHNS, CDR2 SASEGT. CDR3 amino acids: CASSTEYGGKAFF. The DNA of the CDR3 is TGTGCCAGCAGTACTGAATATGGGGGTAAAGCTTTCTTT.

J is TRBJ2-5 and V is TRBV3-1, with 7 bases fitting TRBD2. The CDR3 covers 14 residues. Germline CDR1 is LGHDT and CDR2 is YNNKEL (reference sequence). Unmatched junction bases numbered 6, after V lost 5 bases and J lost 3 bases. The CDR3 DNA reads as TGTGCCAGCAGCGCGCGGGGGTCGGAAGAGACCCAGTACTTC. Translated: CASSARGSEETQYF.

As regards this clonotype: One end of the junction fails to match germline, which may point to a read error. The chain is built from TRBV19 and TRBJ1-5; 7 bases are a match to TRBD1. This CDR3 is 14 amino acids long. Germline loops: CDR1 LNHDA, CDR2 SQIVND (reference sequence). The CDR3 DNA sequence: TGTGCCAGTAGTCTAGACAGGGCAACTCAGCCCCAGCATTTT. As protein: CASSLDRATQPQHF.